One sample yielded the 5 T cell receptor beta chains listed below, sequenced in a study of T-cell reconstitution after alpha-beta-depleted transplantation in children. Preparation of the TCRbeta library involved a method that used unique molecular identifiers. Via MiXCR, TCRdb re-called the PCR reads, giving one row per CDR3 protein. The data show more than 40,000 distinct CDR3 sequences, around 9% seen once. Material: PBMCs, mostly from graft donor cells, obtained 60 days after TCRalphabeta/CD19-depleted stem cell transplant. These receptors originate from a male patient between 2 and 15 years old who had a stem cell transplant for chronic granulomatous disease, so the T cells may come from the graft donor.

This clonotype has at least ten counts. The CDR3 spells CASSHGRVYQTEAFF. Written as DNA, the CDR3 is TGTGCCAGCAGTCACGGTCGGGTATACCAAACTGAAGCTTTCTTT. V is TRBV28 and J is TRBJ1-1; D is undetermined. This CDR3 spans 15 amino acids. The V gene's germline CDR1 is MDHEN and CDR2 SYDVKM. V lost 5 bases and J 5 bases, leaving 18 bases between the germline ends.

This clonotype was seen many times. This sequence joins TRBV7-9 and TRBJ1-1, with D tentatively TRBD1 (6 bases). CDR3 length equals 15 residues. The germline V gene encodes CDR1 SEHNR and CDR2 FQNEAQ (reference sequence). Trimming shortened V by 5 bases and J by 5 bases, and 18 bases separated the two germline ends. CDR3 amino acids: CASSLLQGSRTEAFF. CDR3 coding DNA: TGTGCCAGCAGCCTTCTCCAGGGGAGTAGGACTGAAGCTTTCTTT. Drawing the rest from reference TRBV7-9 and TRBJ1-1, the complete variable domain is DTGVSQNPRHKITKRGQNVTFRCDPISEHNRLYWYRQTLGQGPEFLTYFQNEAQLEKSRLLSDRFSAERPKGSFSTLEIQRTEQGDSAMYLCASSLLQGSRTEAFFGQGTRLTVV.

As regards this clonotype: This could be a read error, since a much larger clone is one nucleotide away. The chain employs TRBV2 and TRBJ2-7; D is possibly TRBD2 (5 bases). Per germline, CDR1 SNHLY and CDR2 FYNNEI. V was clipped by 7 bases and J by 8 bases, with 12 bases between them. This CDR3 is 11 amino acids long. CDR3 in amino acids: CASTRAWKQYF. The CDR3 DNA sequence: TGTGCCAGCACGAGGGCCTGGAAGCAGTACTTC.

The count of this clonotype is one. A much more abundant neighbour one base away suggests this may be a read error. The chain recombines TRBV27 with TRBJ2-1; 7 bases match TRBD1. The CDR3 is 16 amino acids. Germline V gene data show CDR1 as MNHEY and CDR2 as SMNVEV (reference sequence). CDR3 sequence (DNA): TGTGCCAGCAGTAATACAGGGGCTTTTTCCTACAATGAGCTGTTCTTC. It encodes CASSNTGAFSYNELFF.

The chain combines TRBV7-9 with TRBJ2-7; 10 bases agree with TRBD2. The germline CDR1 and CDR2 sequences are SEHNR and FQNEAQ (reference sequence). Trimming removed 5 bases from V and 0 bases from J; junction bases left unmatched: 4. The CDR3 consists of 15 residues. This chain's CDR3 is CASSAAGGSSYEQYF. The CDR3 nucleotides are TGTGCCAGCAGCGCAGCGGGGGGGAGCTCCTACGAGCAGTACTTC.